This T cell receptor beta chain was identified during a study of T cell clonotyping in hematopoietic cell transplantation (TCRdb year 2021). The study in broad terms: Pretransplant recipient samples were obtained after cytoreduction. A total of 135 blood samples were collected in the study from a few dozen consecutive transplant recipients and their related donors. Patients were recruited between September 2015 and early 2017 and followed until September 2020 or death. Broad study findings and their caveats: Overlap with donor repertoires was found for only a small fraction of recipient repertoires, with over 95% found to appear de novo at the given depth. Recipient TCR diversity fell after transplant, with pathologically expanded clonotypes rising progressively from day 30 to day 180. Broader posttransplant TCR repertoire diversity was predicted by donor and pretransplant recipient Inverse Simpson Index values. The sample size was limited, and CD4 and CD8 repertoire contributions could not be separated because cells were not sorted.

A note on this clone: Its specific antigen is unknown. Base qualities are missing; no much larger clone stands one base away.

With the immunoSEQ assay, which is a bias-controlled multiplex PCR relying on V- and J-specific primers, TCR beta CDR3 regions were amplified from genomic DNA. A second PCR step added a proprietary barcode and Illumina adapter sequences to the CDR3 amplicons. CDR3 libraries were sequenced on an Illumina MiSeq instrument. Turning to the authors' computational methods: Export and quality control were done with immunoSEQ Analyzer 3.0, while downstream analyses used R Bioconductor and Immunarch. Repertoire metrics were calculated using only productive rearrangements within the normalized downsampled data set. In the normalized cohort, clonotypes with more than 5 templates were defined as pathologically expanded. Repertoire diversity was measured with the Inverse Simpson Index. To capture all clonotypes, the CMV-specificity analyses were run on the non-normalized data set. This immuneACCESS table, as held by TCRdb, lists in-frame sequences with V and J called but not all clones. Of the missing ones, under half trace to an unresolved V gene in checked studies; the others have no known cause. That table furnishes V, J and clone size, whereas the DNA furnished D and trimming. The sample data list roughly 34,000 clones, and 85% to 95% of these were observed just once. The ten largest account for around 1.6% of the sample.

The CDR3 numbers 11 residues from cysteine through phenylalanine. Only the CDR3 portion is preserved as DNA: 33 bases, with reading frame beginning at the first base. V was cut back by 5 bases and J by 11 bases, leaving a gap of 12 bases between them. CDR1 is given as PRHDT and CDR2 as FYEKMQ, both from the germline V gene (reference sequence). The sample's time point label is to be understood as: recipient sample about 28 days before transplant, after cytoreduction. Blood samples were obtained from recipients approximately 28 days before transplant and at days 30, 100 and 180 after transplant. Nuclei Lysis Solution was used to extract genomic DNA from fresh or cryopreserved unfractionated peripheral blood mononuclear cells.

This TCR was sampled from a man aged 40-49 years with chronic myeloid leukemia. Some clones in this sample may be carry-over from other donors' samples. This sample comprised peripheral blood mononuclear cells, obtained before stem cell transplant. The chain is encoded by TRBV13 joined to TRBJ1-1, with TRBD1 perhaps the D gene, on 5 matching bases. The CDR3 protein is CASSPGGTAFF. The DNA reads TGTGCCAGCAGCCCCGGGGGTACTGCTTTCTTT. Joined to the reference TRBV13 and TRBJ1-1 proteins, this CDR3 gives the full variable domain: AAGVIQSPRHLIKEKRETATLKCYPIPRHDTVYWYQQGPGQDPQFLISFYEKMQSDKGSIPDRFSAQQFSDYHSELNMSSLELGDSALYFCASSPGGTAFFGQGTRLTVV.